Listed below are T cell receptor beta chains from one sample, sequenced in a study of T cell responses to AZD1222 COVID-19 vaccine. The data were produced by immunoSEQ multiplex PCR, yet TCRdb's version contains in-frame clones alone and is incomplete. The table records about 110,000 clones, roughly 89% of them present only once. The sequencing used peripheral blood, collected on day 0 of MenACWY control vaccination. These receptor sequences come from an adult in good health. Both conserved end residues are part of each CDR3. The D gene is left open where the match is weak. Size is stated for part of the rows, as once, few or many counts, or as a class when the clone is expanded.

abundance	j_gene	d_gene	v_gene	CDR3aa	CDR3nt
NA	TRBJ1-1	NA	TRBV11-2	CASSQDRNTEAFF	TGTGCCAGCAGCCAAGACCGGAACACTGAAGCTTTCTTT
few	TRBJ1-4	NA	TRBV7-9	CASGTARDEKLFF	TGTGCCAGCGGGACGGCGAGGGATGAAAAACTGTTTTTT
NA	TRBJ1-2	TRBD1	TRBV2	CASSERGPTRSYGYTF	TGTGCCAGCAGTGAAAGGGGGCCTACCAGGAGCTATGGCTACACCTTC
NA	TRBJ2-7	NA	TRBV24-1	CATGGANSYEQYF	TGTGCCACCGGGGGCGCAAACTCCTACGAGCAGTACTTC
NA	TRBJ2-2	NA	TRBV5-8	CASNLGLGTWNTGELFF	TGTGCCAGCAACCTAGGGCTGGGGACATGGAACACCGGGGAGCTGTTTTTT
NA	TRBJ1-2	NA	TRBV5-5	CASSPHPVEAVGYTF	TGTGCCAGCAGCCCGCACCCGGTCGAAGCGGTTGGCTACACCTTC
NA	TRBJ1-2	TRBD1	TRBV6-5	CASRRTGTSYGYTF	TGTGCCAGCAGACGGACAGGGACTAGCTATGGCTACACCTTC
NA	TRBJ1-2	NA	TRBV18	CASSPGVGANYGYTF	TGTGCCAGCTCACCGGGGGTGGGTGCTAACTATGGCTACACCTTC
medium-sized	TRBJ2-7	NA	TRBV9	CASSVGGNPYEQYF	TGTGCCAGCAGCGTAGGGGGGAATCCCTACGAGCAGTACTTC
NA	TRBJ2-5	NA	TRBV21-1	CASSKGSTGTTKETQYF	TGTGCCAGCAGCAAAGGCTCAACCGGGACGACAAAAGAGACCCAGTACTTC
NA	TRBJ1-1	TRBD1	TRBV28	CASSPYRDRVEAFF	TGTGCCAGCAGCCCCTACCGGGACAGGGTTGAAGCTTTCTTT
NA	TRBJ2-1	TRBD2	TRBV5-1	CASSSAGGLSYNEQFF	TGCGCCAGCAGCTCAGCGGGGGGGCTCTCCTACAATGAGCAGTTCTTC
once	TRBJ2-7	NA	TRBV5-1	CASSSPPIYEQYF	TGCGCCAGCAGCTCCCCCCCCATCTACGAGCAGTACTTC
NA	TRBJ1-1	NA	TRBV5-4	CASSLPNGAEAFF	TGTGCCAGCAGCTTGCCAAATGGAGCTGAAGCTTTCTTT
few	TRBJ1-5	TRBD1	TRBV4-3	CASSLMTGANQPQHF	TGCGCCAGCAGCCTTATGACAGGGGCGAATCAGCCCCAGCATTTT
few	TRBJ2-2	NA	TRBV3-1/TRBV3-2	CASSQLSRELFF	TGTGCCAGCAGCCAATTGTCGAGGGAGCTGTTTTTT
NA	TRBJ2-7	NA	TRBV5-5	CASSLGDTLSYEQYF	TGTGCCAGCAGCTTGGGTGACACCCTTTCCTACGAGCAGTACTTC
NA	TRBJ1-5	NA	TRBV12-3/TRBV12-4	CASSPNSNQPQHF	TGTGCCAGCAGTCCGAATAGCAATCAGCCCCAGCATTTT
NA	TRBJ2-6	TRBD1	TRBV4-2	CASSQGTGSSGANVLTF	TGTGCCAGCAGCCAGGGGACAGGGAGCTCTGGGGCCAACGTCCTGACTTTC
once	TRBJ2-1	TRBD2	TRBV2	CASSEQRGAGEQFF	TGTGCCAGCAGTGAGCAGCGGGGGGCCGGTGAGCAGTTCTTC
NA	TRBJ2-7	NA	TRBV30	CAWSTSYEQYF	TGTGCCTGGAGTACGAGCTACGAGCAGTACTTC
NA	TRBJ1-2	TRBD1	TRBV6-6	CASSSGQGINYGYTF	TGTGCCAGCAGTTCCGGACAGGGGATCAACTATGGCTACACCTTC
NA	TRBJ2-5	TRBD1	TRBV7-6	CASSTTGGGETQYF	TGTGCCAGCAGTACCACAGGGGGAGGAGAGACCCAGTACTTC
NA	TRBJ2-7	NA	TRBV11-2	CASSLEQLYEQYF	TGTGCCAGCAGCTTAGAACAGCTCTACGAGCAGTACTTC
NA	TRBJ1-5	NA	TRBV27	CASGPGVGPRQPQHF	TGTGCCAGCGGGCCAGGGGTAGGGCCTAGACAGCCCCAGCATTTT
once	TRBJ1-5	TRBD1	TRBV28	CASSSGQGRSQPQHF	TGTGCCAGCAGTTCGGGACAGGGGAGAAGTCAGCCCCAGCATTTT
NA	TRBJ2-2	NA	TRBV5-1	CASSATDTGELFF	TGCGCCAGCAGCGCGACAGACACCGGGGAGCTGTTTTTT
NA	TRBJ2-5	TRBD2	TRBV5-4	CASSPTSGGRQETQYF	TGTGCCAGCAGCCCGACTAGCGGGGGGCGCCAAGAGACCCAGTACTTC
NA	TRBJ1-1	NA	TRBV18	CASSPPSLNTEAFF	TGTGCCAGCTCACCACCGTCCCTGAACACTGAAGCTTTCTTT
NA	TRBJ2-2	TRBD1	TRBV6-6	CASRGTGATGELFF	TGTGCCAGCAGGGGGACAGGGGCCACCGGGGAGCTGTTTTTT
NA	TRBJ1-2	NA	TRBV27	CASSRTGLNYGYTF	TGTGCCAGCAGTCGCACCGGGTTGAACTATGGCTACACCTTC
NA	TRBJ1-4	NA	TRBV6-2/TRBV6-3	CASSYSMARRGEKLFF	TGTGCCAGCAGTTACTCGATGGCCCGGCGGGGTGAAAAACTGTTTTTT